Here is one T cell receptor beta chain with its context. The data belong to a study of blood T cell repertoires in COVID-19. On the study more broadly: Acute and convalescent COVID-19 samples came from the United States, Italy and Spain. Sample material is recorded as cDNA or gDNA derived from T cells, B-cell-depleted T cells, or PBMCs.

How the authors handled the data: Amplified reference gene primers provided the basis for estimating nucleated cell counts. Generated by immunoSEQ multiplex PCR, the TCRdb table keeps only in-frame clones and is missing some. That table furnishes V, J and clone size, whereas the DNA furnished D and trimming. The profile covers nearly 250,000 clones, with around nine tenths appearing a single time and 1.5% to 2% taken by the ten largest. Per the germline V gene, CDR1 is PRHDT and CDR2 is FYEKMQ (reference sequence). Trimming at V came to 4 bases and at J to 12 bases, leaving 12 bases not matched to a gene. The CDR3 runs 16 residues.

The rearrangement links TRBV13 to TRBJ2-1, with 13 nucleotides matching TRBD2. Sequenced sample: peripheral blood. This clonotype was sampled from a woman in her fifties or sixties who had recovered from COVID-19. CDR3 sequence (DNA): TGTGCCAGCAGCTCGTCCGGGACTAGCGGGGCACAGGGGCAGTTCTTC. This codes for CASSSSGTSGAQGQFF.